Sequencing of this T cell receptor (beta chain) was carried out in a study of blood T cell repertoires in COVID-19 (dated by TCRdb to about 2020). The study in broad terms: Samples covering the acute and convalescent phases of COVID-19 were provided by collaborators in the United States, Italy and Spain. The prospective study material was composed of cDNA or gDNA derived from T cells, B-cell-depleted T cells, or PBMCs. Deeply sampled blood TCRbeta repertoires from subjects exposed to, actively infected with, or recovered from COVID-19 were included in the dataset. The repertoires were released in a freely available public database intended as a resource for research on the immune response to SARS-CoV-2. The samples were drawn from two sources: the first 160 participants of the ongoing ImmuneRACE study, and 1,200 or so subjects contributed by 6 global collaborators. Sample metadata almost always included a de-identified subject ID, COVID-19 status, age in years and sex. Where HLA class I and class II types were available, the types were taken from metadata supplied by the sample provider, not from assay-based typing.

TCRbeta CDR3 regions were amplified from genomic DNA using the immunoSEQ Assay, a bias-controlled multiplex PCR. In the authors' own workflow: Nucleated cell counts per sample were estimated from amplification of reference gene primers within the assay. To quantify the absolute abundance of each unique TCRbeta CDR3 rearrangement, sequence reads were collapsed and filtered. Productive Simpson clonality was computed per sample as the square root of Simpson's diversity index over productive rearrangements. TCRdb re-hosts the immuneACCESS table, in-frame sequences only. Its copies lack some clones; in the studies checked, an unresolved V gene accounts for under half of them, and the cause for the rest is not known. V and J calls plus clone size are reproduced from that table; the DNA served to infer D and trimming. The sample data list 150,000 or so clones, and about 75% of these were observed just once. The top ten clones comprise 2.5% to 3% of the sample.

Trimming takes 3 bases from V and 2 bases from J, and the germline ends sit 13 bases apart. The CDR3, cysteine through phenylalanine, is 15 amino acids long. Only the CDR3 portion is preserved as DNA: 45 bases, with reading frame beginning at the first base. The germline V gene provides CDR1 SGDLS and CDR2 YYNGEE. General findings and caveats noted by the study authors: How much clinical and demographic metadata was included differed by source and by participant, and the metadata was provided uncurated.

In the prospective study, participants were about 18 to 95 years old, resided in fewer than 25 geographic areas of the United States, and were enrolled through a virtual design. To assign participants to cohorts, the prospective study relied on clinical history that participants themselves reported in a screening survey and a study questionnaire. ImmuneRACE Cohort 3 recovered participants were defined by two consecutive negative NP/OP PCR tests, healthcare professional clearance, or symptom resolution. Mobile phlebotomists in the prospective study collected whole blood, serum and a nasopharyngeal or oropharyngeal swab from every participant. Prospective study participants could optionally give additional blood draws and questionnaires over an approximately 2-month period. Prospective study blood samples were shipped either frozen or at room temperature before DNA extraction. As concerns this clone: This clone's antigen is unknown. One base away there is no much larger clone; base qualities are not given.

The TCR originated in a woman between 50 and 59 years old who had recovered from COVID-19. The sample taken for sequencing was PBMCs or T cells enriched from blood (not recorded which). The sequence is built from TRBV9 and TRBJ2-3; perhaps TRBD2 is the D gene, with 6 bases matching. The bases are TGTGCCAGCAGCGGCTATAGCGGAAACACAGATACGCAGTATTTT. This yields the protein CASSGYSGNTDTQYF.